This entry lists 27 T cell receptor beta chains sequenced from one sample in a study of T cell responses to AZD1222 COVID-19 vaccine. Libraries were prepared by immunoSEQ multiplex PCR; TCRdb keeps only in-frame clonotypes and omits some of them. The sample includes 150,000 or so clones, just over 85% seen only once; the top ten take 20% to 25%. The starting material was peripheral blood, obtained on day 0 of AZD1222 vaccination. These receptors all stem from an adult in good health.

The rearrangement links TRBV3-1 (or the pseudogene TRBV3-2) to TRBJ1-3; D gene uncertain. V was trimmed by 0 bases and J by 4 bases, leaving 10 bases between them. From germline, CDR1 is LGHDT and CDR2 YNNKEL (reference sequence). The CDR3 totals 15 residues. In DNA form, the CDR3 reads TGTGCCAGCAGCCAAGACCCGGACCCCGGAAACACCATATATTTT. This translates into CASSQDPDPGNTIYF.

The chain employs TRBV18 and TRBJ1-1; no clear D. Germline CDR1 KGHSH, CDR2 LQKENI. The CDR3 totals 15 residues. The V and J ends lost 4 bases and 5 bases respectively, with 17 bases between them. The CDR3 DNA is TGTGCCAGCTCACGCTTGGAGGCGGGTGAAACTGAAGCTTTCTTT. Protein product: CASSRLEAGETEAFF. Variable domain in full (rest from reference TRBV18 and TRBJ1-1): NAGVMQNPRHLVRRRGQEARLRCSPMKGHSHVYWYRQLPEEGLKFMVYLQKENIIDESGMPKERFSAEFPKEGPSILRIQQVVRGDSAAYFCASSRLEAGETEAFFGQGTRLTVV.

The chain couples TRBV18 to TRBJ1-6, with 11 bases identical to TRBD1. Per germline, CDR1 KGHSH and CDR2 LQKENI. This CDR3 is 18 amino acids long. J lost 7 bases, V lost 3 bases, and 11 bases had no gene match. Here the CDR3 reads CASSPVSGTGGSNSPLHF. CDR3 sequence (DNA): TGTGCCAGCTCACCCGTATCTGGGACAGGGGGTTCCAATTCACCCCTCCACTTT.

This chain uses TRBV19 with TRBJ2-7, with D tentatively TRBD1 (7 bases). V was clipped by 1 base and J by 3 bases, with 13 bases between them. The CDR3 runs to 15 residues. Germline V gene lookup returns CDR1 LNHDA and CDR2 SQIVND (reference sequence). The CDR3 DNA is TGTGCCAGTAGTATAGGATCAGGGGGAGGCTACGAGCAGTACTTC. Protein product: CASSIGSGGGYEQYF.

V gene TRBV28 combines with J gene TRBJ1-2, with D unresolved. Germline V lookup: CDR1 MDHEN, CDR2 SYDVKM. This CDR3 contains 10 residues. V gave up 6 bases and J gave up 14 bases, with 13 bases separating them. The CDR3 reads CASSNHQVTF. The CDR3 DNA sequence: TGTGCCAGCAGCAACCATCAGGTAACCTTC.

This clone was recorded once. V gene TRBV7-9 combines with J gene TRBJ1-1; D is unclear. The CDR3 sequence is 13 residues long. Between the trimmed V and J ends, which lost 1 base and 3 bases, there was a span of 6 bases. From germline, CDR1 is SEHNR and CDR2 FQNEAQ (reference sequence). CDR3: CASSLGDDTEAFF. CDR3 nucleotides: TGTGCCAGCAGCTTAGGTGATGACACTGAAGCTTTCTTT.

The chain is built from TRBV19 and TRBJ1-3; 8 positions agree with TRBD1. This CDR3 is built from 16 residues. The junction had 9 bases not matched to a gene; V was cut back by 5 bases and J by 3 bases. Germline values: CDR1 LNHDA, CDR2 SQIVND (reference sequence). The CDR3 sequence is CASSPRDRRRGNTIYF. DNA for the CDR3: TGTGCCAGTAGTCCGCGGGACAGGAGACGTGGAAACACCATATATTTT.

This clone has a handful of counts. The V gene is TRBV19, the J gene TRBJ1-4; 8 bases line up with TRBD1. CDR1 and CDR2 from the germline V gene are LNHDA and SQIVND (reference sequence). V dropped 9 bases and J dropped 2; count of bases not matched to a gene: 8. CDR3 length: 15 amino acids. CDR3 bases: TGTGCCAGCAGGTTGCGACAGGGGACTAATGAAAAACTGTTTTTT. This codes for CASRLRQGTNEKLFF.

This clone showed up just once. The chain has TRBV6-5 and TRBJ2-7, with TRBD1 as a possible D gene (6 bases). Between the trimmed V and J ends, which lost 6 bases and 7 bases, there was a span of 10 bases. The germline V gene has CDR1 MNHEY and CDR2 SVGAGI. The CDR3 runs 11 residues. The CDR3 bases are TGTGCCAGCAGGAGGACAGAGGAGCAGTACTTC. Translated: CASRRTEEQYF.

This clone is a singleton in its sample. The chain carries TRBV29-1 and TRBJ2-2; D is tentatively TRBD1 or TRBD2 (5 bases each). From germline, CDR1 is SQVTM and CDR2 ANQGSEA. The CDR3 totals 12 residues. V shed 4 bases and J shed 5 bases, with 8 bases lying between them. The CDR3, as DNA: TGCAGCGTTGTGTGGGGGACCGGGGAGCTGTTTTTT. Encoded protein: CSVVWGTGELFF.

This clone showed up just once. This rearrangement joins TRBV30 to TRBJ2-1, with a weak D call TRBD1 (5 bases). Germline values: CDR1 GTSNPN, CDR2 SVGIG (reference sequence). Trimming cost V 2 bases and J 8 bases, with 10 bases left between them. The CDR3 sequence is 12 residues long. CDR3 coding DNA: TGTGCCTGGAGTTCAGGGATCGATGAGCAGTTCTTC. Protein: CAWSSGIDEQFF. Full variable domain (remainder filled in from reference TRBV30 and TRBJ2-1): SQTIHQWPATLVQPVGSPLSLECTVEGTSNPNLYWYRQAAGRGLQLLFYSVGIGQISSEVPQNLSASRPQDRQFILSSKKLLLSDSGFYLCAWSSGIDEQFFGPGTRLTVL.

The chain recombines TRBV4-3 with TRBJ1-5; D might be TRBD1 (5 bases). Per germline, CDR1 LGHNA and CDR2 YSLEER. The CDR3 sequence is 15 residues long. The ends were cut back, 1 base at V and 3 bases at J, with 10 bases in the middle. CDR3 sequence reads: CASSQVWGFNQPQHF. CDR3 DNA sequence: TGCGCCAGCAGCCAAGTCTGGGGCTTCAATCAGCCCCAGCATTTT.

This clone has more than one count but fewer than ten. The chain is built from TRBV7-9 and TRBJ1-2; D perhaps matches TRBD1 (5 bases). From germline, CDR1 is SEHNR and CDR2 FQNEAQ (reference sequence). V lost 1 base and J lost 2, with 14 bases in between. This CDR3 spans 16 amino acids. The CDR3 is CASSLDGRGANYGYTF. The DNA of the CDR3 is TGTGCCAGCAGCTTAGACGGTAGAGGGGCAAACTATGGCTACACCTTC.

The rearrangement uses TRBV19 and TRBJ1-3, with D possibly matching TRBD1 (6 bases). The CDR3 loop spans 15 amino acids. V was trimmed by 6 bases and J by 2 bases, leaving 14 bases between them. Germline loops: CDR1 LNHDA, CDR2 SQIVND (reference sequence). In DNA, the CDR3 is TGTGCCAGTAGCCCCGCAGGGACAACTGGAAACACCATATATTTT. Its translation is CASSPAGTTGNTIYF.

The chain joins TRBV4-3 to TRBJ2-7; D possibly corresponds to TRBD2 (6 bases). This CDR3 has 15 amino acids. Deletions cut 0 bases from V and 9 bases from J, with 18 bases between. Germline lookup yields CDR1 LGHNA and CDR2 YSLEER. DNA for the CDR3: TGCGCCAGCAGCCAAGATAACGGGGGTGGCCGGCGGCAGTACTTC. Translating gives CASSQDNGGGRRQYF.

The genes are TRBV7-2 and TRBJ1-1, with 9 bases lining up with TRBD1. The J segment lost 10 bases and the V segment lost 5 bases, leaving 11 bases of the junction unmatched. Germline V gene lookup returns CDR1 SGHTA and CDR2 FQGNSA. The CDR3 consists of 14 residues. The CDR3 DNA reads TGTGCCAGCAGCACCGACCGGGACAGGGCTTTAGCTTTCTTT. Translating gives CASSTDRDRALAFF.

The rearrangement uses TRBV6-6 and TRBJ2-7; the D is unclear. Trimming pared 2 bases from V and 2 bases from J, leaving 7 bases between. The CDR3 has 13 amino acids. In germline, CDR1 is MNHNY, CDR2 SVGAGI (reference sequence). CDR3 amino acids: CASSYEQAYEQYF. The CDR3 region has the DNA TGTGCCAGCAGTTACGAGCAGGCCTACGAGCAGTACTTC.

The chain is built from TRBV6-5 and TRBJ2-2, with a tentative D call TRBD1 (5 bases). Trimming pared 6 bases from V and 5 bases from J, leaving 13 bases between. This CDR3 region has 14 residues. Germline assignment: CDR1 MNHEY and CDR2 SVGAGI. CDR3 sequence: CASRPLGVTGELFF. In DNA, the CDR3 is TGTGCCAGCAGGCCTTTAGGGGTGACCGGGGAGCTGTTTTTT.

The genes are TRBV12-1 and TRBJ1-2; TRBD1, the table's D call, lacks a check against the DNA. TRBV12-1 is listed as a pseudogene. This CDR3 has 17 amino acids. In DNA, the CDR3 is TGTGCCAGCAGCTTTGCACCTAAACGGACAGGGAACTATGGCTACACCTTC. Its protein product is CASSFAPKRTGNYGYTF.

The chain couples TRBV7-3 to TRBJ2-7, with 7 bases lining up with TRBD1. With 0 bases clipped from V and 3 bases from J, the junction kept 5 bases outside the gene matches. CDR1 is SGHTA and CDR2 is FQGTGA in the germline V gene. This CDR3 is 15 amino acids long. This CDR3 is CASSLTGGAGYEQYF. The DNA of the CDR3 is TGTGCCAGCAGCTTAACAGGGGGCGCGGGCTACGAGCAGTACTTC.

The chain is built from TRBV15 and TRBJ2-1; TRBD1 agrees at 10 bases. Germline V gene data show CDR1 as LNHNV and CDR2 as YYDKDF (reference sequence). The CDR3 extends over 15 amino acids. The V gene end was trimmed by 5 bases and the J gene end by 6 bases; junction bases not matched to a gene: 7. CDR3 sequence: CATSRDRGRSNEQFF. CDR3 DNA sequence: TGTGCCACCAGCCGCGACAGGGGGCGAAGCAATGAGCAGTTCTTC.

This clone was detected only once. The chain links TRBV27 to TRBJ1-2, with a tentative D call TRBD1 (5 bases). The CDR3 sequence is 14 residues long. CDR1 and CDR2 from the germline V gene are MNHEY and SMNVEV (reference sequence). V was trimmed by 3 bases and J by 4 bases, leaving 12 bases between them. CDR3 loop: CASSLGGFPYGYTF. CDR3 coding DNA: TGTGCCAGCAGTTTGGGGGGATTCCCCTATGGCTACACCTTC.

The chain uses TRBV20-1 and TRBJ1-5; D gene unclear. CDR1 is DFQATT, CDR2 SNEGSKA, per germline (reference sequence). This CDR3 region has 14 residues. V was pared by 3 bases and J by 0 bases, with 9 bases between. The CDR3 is CSASRPHSNQPQHF. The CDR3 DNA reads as TGCAGTGCTAGTAGGCCACATAGCAATCAGCCCCAGCATTTT.

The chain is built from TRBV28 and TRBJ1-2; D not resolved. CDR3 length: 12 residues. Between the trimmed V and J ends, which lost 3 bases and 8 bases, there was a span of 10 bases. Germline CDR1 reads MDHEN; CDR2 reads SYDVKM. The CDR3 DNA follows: TGTGCCAGCAGTTTCGCGGCTCGGGGCTACACCTTC. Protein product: CASSFAARGYTF.

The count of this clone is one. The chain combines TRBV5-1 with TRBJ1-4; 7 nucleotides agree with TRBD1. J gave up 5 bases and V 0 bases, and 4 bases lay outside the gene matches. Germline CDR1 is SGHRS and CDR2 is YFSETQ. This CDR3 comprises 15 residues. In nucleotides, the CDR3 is TGCGCCAGCAGCTTGGGACAGGGAGGGAATGAAAAACTGTTTTTT. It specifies CASSLGQGGNEKLFF.

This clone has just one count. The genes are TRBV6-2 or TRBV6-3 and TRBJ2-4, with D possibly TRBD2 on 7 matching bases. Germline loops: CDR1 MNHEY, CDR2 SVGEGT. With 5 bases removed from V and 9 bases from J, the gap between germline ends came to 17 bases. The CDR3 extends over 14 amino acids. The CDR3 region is CASSLRGPKGIQYF. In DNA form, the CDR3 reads TGTGCCAGCAGTCTGCGGGGGCCGAAGGGCATTCAGTACTTC.

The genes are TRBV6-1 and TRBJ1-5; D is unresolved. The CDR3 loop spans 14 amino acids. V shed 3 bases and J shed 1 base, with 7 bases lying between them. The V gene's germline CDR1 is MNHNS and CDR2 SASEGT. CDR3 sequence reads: CASSEERSNQPQHF. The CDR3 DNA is TGTGCCAGCAGTGAGGAGCGGAGCAATCAGCCCCAGCATTTT.